This entry lists 22 T cell receptor beta chains sequenced from one sample in a study of blood T cells in healthy people across ages. The use of a sample-barcoded 5' primer and a J-beta primer mix characterized a second PCR of 7 to 11 cycles. One entry per CDR3 protein results from TCRdb running MiXCR on the 5' RACE reads. Of around 1,800,000 distinct CDR3 sequences in the sample, 30% to 40% were seen once. The sample taken for sequencing was blood. The receptors originated from a human donor in good health.

The V and J genes are TRBV3-1 and TRBJ2-3, with a possible D match to TRBD1 (6 bases). Trimming shortened V by 1 base and J by 5 bases, and 10 bases separated the two germline ends. Per the germline V gene, CDR1 is LGHDT and CDR2 is YNNKEL (reference sequence). The CDR3 runs 14 residues. The CDR3 region is CASSQAGVGDTQYF. For the CDR3, the DNA is TGTGCCAGCAGCCAAGCAGGGGTGGGAGATACGCAGTATTTT.

J is TRBJ1-5 and V is TRBV5-5, with D possibly matching TRBD1 (5 bases). V lost 0 bases and J 4 bases, leaving 11 bases between the germline ends. There are 15 residues in the CDR3. CDR1 and CDR2 from the germline V gene are SGHKS and YYEKEE (reference sequence). For the CDR3, the DNA is TGTGCCAGCAGCTTGGGCTGGGGGACGAATCAGCCCCAGCATTTT. Encoded protein: CASSLGWGTNQPQHF. Combining the CDR3 with reference TRBV5-5 and TRBJ1-5 gives the whole variable domain DAGVTQSPTHLIKTRGQQVTLRCSPISGHKSVSWYQQVLGQGPQFIFQYYEKEERGRGNFPDRFSARQFPNYSSELNVNALLLGDSALYLCASSLGWGTNQPQHFGDGTRLSIL.

This clonotype showed up just a few times. J is TRBJ2-7 and V is TRBV7-2, with 10 bases aligning to TRBD1. The J call may be in error: the DNA end matches TRBJ2-5 better. This CDR3 contains 15 residues. Germline V gene data show CDR1 as SGHTA and CDR2 as FQGNSA. DNA of the CDR3: TGTGCCAGCAGCTTTGGAGGGACAGGGGAAGAGACCCAGTACTTC. Protein product: CASSFGGTGEETQYF.

CDR3 protein: CASSLDPKVGEQFF. CDR3 bases: TGCGCCAGCAGCTTGGATCCAAAGGTGGGTGAGCAGTTCTTC. The chain couples TRBV5-1 to TRBJ2-1; no clear D. Trimming took off 0 bases at V and 9 bases at J, with 13 bases between the two ends. Germline V gene data show CDR1 as SGHRS and CDR2 as YFSETQ. This CDR3 region has 14 residues.

This clonotype was observed a few times. The chain couples TRBV4-3 to TRBJ1-2; TRBD1 agrees at 7 bases. V was pared by 0 bases and J by 4 bases, with 5 bases of the junction left unmatched. Germline-derived CDR1 and CDR2 are LGHNA and YSLEER. This CDR3 is built from 15 residues. CDR3 nucleotide sequence: TGCGCCAGCAGCCAAGATCGGTCAGGGGGCTATGGCTACACCTTC. Protein sequence: CASSQDRSGGYGYTF.

The chain links TRBV5-1 to TRBJ2-1, with TRBD2 matching 9 bases. Unmatched junction bases numbered 9, after V lost 1 base and J lost 7 bases. The CDR3 contains 16 residues. Germline loops: CDR1 SGHRS, CDR2 YFSETQ. The CDR3 DNA sequence: TGCGCCAGCAGCTTGAGGCTAGCGGGGATTCGAAATGAGCAGTTCTTC. It is translated as CASSLRLAGIRNEQFF.

The chain carries TRBV6-2 or TRBV6-3 and TRBJ2-1; 7 bases are a match to TRBD1. The germline gives CDR1 MNHEY, CDR2 SVGEGT. The V and J ends lost 4 bases and 4 bases, in that order; junction bases with no gene match: 19. The CDR3 runs 19 residues. Written as DNA, the CDR3 is TGTGCCAGCAGTTCCCTGCAAACCGACTCGGACAGGTTTTACAATGAGCAGTTCTTC. Translating it yields CASSSLQTDSDRFYNEQFF.

This rearrangement joins TRBV4-3 to TRBJ1-5, with D hard to call. Per the germline V gene, CDR1 is LGHNA and CDR2 is YSLEER. The CDR3 length is 18 residues. V lost 0 bases, J lost 6 bases, and 21 bases lay in between. The CDR3: CASSQDWLATRVSQPQHF. DNA of the CDR3: TGCGCCAGCAGCCAAGATTGGCTTGCAACACGGGTAAGTCAGCCCCAGCATTTT.

The chain uses TRBV2 and TRBJ1-4, with D perhaps matching TRBD1 (5 bases). The CDR3 has 14 amino acids. Germline loops: CDR1 SNHLY, CDR2 FYNNEI. V was shortened by 7 bases and J by 6 bases, with 15 bases between the two germline ends. CDR3 nucleotides: TGTGCCAGCAATAATGAGGGGCGTGATGAAAAACTGTTTTTT. It is translated as CASNNEGRDEKLFF. Combining the CDR3 with reference TRBV2 and TRBJ1-4 gives the whole variable domain EPEVTQTPSHQVTQMGQEVILRCVPISNHLYFYWYRQILGQKVEFLVSFYNNEISEKSEIFDDQFSVERPDGSNFTLKIRSTKLEDSAMYFCASNNEGRDEKLFFGSGTQLSVL.

This clonotype has at least ten counts. The chain joins TRBV4-3 to TRBJ2-3, with D tentatively TRBD2 (5 bases). The CDR3 runs to 14 residues. Germline V lookup: CDR1 LGHNA, CDR2 YSLEER. Trimming removed 1 base from V and 4 bases from J, with 9 bases in between. CDR3 loop: CASSQGRLPDTQYF. Written as DNA, the CDR3 is TGCGCCAGCAGCCAAGGTAGACTACCAGATACGCAGTATTTT.

This chain links TRBV10-3 with TRBJ2-1; D is uncertain. Germline-derived CDR1 and CDR2 are ENHRY and SYGVKD. The CDR3 runs to 12 residues. V lost 4 bases to trimming and J lost 5 bases, with 6 bases between them. The CDR3 DNA sequence: TGTGCCATCAGTGCAGAGAACAATGAGCAGTTCTTC. It specifies CAISAENNEQFF.

J is TRBJ1-6 and V is TRBV28; D unclear. Germline CDR1 MDHEN, CDR2 SYDVKM. The CDR3 has 15 amino acids. V was pared by 5 bases and J by 4 bases, with 12 bases between. CDR3 protein: CASSDPDGYNSPLHF. CDR3 sequence (DNA): TGTGCCAGCAGTGACCCGGACGGGTATAATTCACCCCTCCACTTT.

This clonotype turned up a few times. The chain joins TRBV29-1 to TRBJ2-7; 8 bases are a match to TRBD1. The CDR3 runs 13 residues. Unmatched junction bases numbered 7, after V lost 3 bases and J lost 6 bases. Germline CDR1 is SQVTM and CDR2 is ANQGSEA. CDR3 bases: TGCAGCGTTGAGACGGACAGGGAAGGCGAGCAGTACTTC. As protein: CSVETDREGEQYF.

As concerns this clonotype: A far larger clone is one nucleotide away, so this likely arose from a read error. The gene calls are TRBV9 and TRBJ1-2; TRBD1 is a possible D gene (5 bases). Germline CDR1 is SGDLS and CDR2 is YYNGEE. V lost 0 bases to trimming and J lost 6 bases, with 6 bases between them. This CDR3 is 12 amino acids long. CDR3 sequence reads: CASSVEGDGYTF. CDR3 nucleotide sequence: TGTGCCAGCAGCGTAGAAGGGGATGGCTACACCTTC.

The rearrangement links TRBV5-1 to TRBJ2-1; D gene unclear. This CDR3 is built from 15 residues. Per the germline V gene, CDR1 is SGHRS and CDR2 is YFSETQ. V was clipped by 3 bases and J by 6 bases, with 16 bases between them. The CDR3, as DNA: TGCGCCAGCAGCTCAGAAAGTGGTATTACCAATGAGCAGTTCTTC. It is translated as CASSSESGITNEQFF.

This chain uses TRBV4-1 with TRBJ2-4, with 7 bases fitting TRBD2. The DNA end is a closer match to TRBJ2-7, so the J assignment may be wrong. Germline CDR1 reads MGHRA; CDR2 reads YSYEKL. The CDR3 is 16 residues long. The CDR3 DNA follows: TGCGCCAGCAGCCACCGCCGCCGGGGGGATGGAGACGAGCAGTACTTC. Its translation: CASSHRRRGDGDEQYF.

V is TRBV4-1 and J is TRBJ1-2; D might be TRBD1 (6 bases). Germline-derived CDR1 and CDR2 are MGHRA and YSYEKL. The CDR3 is 16 residues long. V gave up 1 base and J gave up 8 bases, with 20 bases separating them. Here the CDR3 DNA reads TGCGCCAGCAGCCAAGGGGGCCAGGGGTCGGTTGCGGGCTACACCTTC. It translates to CASSQGGQGSVAGYTF.

The chain is built from TRBV11-3 and TRBJ2-1; 7 bases match TRBD1. The CDR3 is 14 residues long. J was trimmed by 7 bases and V by 4 bases; bases with no gene match: 7. CDR1 is SGHNT and CDR2 is YENEEA in the germline V gene. Here the CDR3 reads CASSSGTEGNEQFF. CDR3 nucleotide sequence: TGTGCCAGCAGCTCCGGGACAGAAGGGAATGAGCAGTTCTTC.

The chain couples TRBV4-3 to TRBJ2-4, with D possibly called TRBD1 or TRBD2 (5 bases each). CDR1 and CDR2 (germline): LGHNA, YSLEER. V was cut by 6 bases and J by 1 base, with 22 bases left in between. The CDR3 loop spans 18 amino acids. CDR3 in amino acids: CASSPTPGREGAKNIQYF. In nucleotides, the CDR3 is TGCGCCAGCAGTCCCACCCCGGGGCGTGAGGGGGCCAAAAACATTCAGTACTTC.

Note on this clonotype: The junction does not match germline at one end; this may be a read error. The chain employs TRBV6-5 and TRBJ2-2, with 7 positions matching TRBD2. CDR1 MNHEY and CDR2 SVGAGI come from the germline V gene. This CDR3 is built from 15 residues. The CDR3 reads CASSYSRGRAGERFF. Here the CDR3 DNA reads TGTGCCAGCAGTTACTCACGGGGGAGGGCCGGGGAGCGGTTTTTT.

The chain combines TRBV11-1 with TRBJ2-7, with D possibly matching TRBD1 (6 bases). CDR1 and CDR2 (germline): SGHAT, FQDESV (reference sequence). The CDR3 extends over 14 amino acids. Deletions cut 5 bases from V and 2 bases from J, with 13 bases between. Written as DNA, the CDR3 is TGTGCCAGCAGCCTCGACAGGTGGACCTACGAGCAGTACTTC. It codes for CASSLDRWTYEQYF.

This chain connects TRBV20-1 to TRBJ2-1; 7 nucleotides align to TRBD2. Per the germline V gene, CDR1 is DFQATT and CDR2 is SNEGSKA (reference sequence). The CDR3 is made up of 15 amino acids. The ends lost 5 bases at V and 0 bases at J; junction bases unmatched: 7. This chain's CDR3 is CSARRAGVSYNEQFF. DNA for the CDR3: TGCAGTGCTCGGCGGGCGGGGGTCTCCTACAATGAGCAGTTCTTC.